This T cell receptor (beta chain) came from a study of cytomegalovirus exposure and HLA in healthy donors. The study, taken as a whole, reports: A later analysis reported that several of the most significant clusters appeared to be linked to common viral pathogens, among them Epstein-Barr virus.

As to this clone: Antigen: not known.

Unmatched junction bases numbered 1, after V lost 6 bases and J lost 3 bases. The CDR3 loop spans 12 amino acids. CDR1 and CDR2 from the germline V gene are MNHEY and SVGAGI. The primer mix had 60 Vbeta and 13 Jbeta primers. Only in-frame clones appear in the TCRdb table, and some are missing; sequencing was by immunoSEQ multiplex PCR. The sample lists about 120,000 clones; 70% to 80% were seen once. Sequencing was done on a sample of PBMCs. The sequence came from a middle-aged woman in good health and CMV-seropositive. V is TRBV6-5 and J is TRBJ1-2; 7 bases map to TRBD1. CDR3 protein: CASRDRDYGYTF. The CDR3 nucleotides read TGTGCCAGCAGAGACAGGGACTATGGCTACACCTTC.